The sequence of this T cell receptor beta chain was determined in a study of shared clonotypes between healthy human individuals. Sequencing was performed with immunoSEQ multiplex PCR; in TCRdb, only in-frame clones are kept and a portion is missing. Of about 980,000 clones detected, approximately 80% appear once; the ten largest clones hold approximately 1.5%. In its sample, this clone was seen many times. Its antigen is undetermined. Other DNA sequences within the sample encode an identical CDR3. Naive CD4+ cells were CD45RA-selected; the remaining cells were memory. The study, taken as a whole, reports: Exclusively blood specimens were collected; tissue repertoires likely differ.

Germline V gene lookup returns CDR1 KGHSH and CDR2 LQKENI. J gave up 3 bases and V 3 bases, and 0 bases lay outside the gene matches. The CDR3 is made up of 13 amino acids. The sequencing sample was made of memory CD4+ T cells sorted from blood. Subset denoted: CD45RA-negative fraction. This receptor was identified in a man aged 18-30 years in good health. V usage is TRBV18 and J usage is TRBJ1-1; 8 bases map to TRBD1. The CDR3 is CASSPDRDTEAFF. The CDR3 nucleotides read TGTGCCAGCTCACCGGACAGGGACACTGAAGCTTTCTTT.